Sequencing of this T cell receptor beta chain was carried out in a study of blood T cell repertoires in COVID-19. Study details: T cells, B-cell-depleted T cells, or PBMCs supplied cDNA or gDNA.

The protocol was immunoSEQ multiplex PCR, while the TCRdb copy is restricted to in-frame clones and leaves out a portion. The profile shows 25,000 to 30,000 clones, more than 85% of them singletons. Trimming cost V 3 bases and J 0 bases, with 9 bases left between them. Germline V gene sequence: CDR1 ENHRY, CDR2 SYGVKD. The CDR3 has 15 residues. The clonotype was recovered from a woman in her 70s with COVID-19, enrolled during active disease. The V and J genes are TRBV10-3 and TRBJ1-3; a possible D gene is TRBD1 (6 bases). The sample was peripheral blood. The CDR3 protein is CAISDPTGSGNTIYF. CDR3 nucleotides: TGTGCCATCAGTGACCCGACAGGCTCTGGAAACACCATATATTTT.